This TCR beta chain is drawn from a study of shared clonotypes between healthy human individuals. In the naive CD8 group, cells lacked CD45RO and were positively selected for CCR7, so terminally differentiated effector memory CD45RA+ cells were left out. TCRdb keeps only in-frame clones here, not all; method: immunoSEQ multiplex PCR. The top ten hold 1.5% to 2% of the sample, which has more than 2 million clones, about 93% seen once. Sequencing was carried out using naive CD8+ T cells from PBMCs. This receptor was taken from a man between 18 and 29 years old in good health. Some clones in this sample may be carry-over from other donors' samples.

CDR3 sequence reads: CAISESYGAYEQYF. The CDR3 DNA follows: TGTGCCATCAGTGAGTCGTATGGCGCCTACGAGCAGTACTTC. The genes are TRBV10-3 and TRBJ2-7; D is uncertain. This CDR3 contains 14 residues. Per the germline V gene, CDR1 is ENHRY and CDR2 is SYGVKD. V was pared by 0 bases and J by 2 bases, with 8 bases between.